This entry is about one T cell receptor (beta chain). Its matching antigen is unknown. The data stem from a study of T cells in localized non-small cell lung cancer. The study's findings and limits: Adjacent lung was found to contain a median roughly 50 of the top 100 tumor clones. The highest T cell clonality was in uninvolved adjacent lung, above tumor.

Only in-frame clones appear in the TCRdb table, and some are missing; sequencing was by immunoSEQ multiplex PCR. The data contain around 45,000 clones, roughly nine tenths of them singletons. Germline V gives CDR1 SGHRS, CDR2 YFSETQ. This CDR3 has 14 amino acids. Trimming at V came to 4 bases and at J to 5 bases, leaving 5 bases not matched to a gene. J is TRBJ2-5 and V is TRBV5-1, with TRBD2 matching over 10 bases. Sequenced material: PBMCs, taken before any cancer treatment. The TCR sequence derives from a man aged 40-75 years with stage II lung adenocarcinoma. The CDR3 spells CASSEAGGQETQYF. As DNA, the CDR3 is TGCGCCAGCAGCGAAGCGGGGGGGCAGGAGACCCAGTACTTC.